Presented here are 9 T cell receptor beta chains from one specimen sequenced in a study of blood T cell repertoires in COVID-19. TCRdb's copy holds only in-frame clones and misses some; the assay was immunoSEQ multiplex PCR. Here the sample spans roughly 180,000 clones, approximately 79% being singletons. Sequenced sample: peripheral blood. The receptors stem from a woman aged 60-70 years with COVID-19, enrolled during active disease.

The chain couples TRBV11-2 to TRBJ2-7; 7 bases are a match to TRBD1. The CDR3 loop spans 15 amino acids. The V and J ends lost 3 bases and 3 bases, in that order; junction bases with no gene match: 8. Germline V gives CDR1 SGHAT, CDR2 FQNNGV. For the CDR3, the DNA is TGTGCCAGCAGCTTCGGGAACAGGGGAATCTACGAGCAGTACTTC. This sequence encodes CASSFGNRGIYEQYF.

The chain links TRBV4-2 to TRBJ2-2; 9 positions agree with TRBD2. The germline V gene has CDR1 LGHNA and CDR2 YNFKEQ. Losses at the gene ends were 0 bases for V and 6 bases for J; bases not matched to a gene: 11. The CDR3 is made up of 18 amino acids. The CDR3, as DNA: TGTGCCAGCAGCCAAGATAGGTCTCGCGGGGGGGCCCCCGGGGAGCTGTTTTTT. Protein sequence: CASSQDRSRGGAPGELFF.

As concerns this clone: At one end, the junction sequence differs from germline, possibly due to a read error. The chain carries TRBV7-2 and TRBJ2-3; 14 bases are a match to TRBD2. CDR1 SGHTA and CDR2 FQGNSA come from the germline V gene. This CDR3 contains 16 residues. The CDR3 nucleotides are TGTGCCAGCAGCCTCGGACTAGCGGGAGGCACGGATACGCAGTATTTT. The encoded protein is CASSLGLAGGTDTQYF.

The chain carries TRBV3-1 (or the pseudogene TRBV3-2) and TRBJ1-4; 11 bases match TRBD1. Trimming cost V 3 bases and J 4 bases; bases outside gene matches: 4. Germline lookup yields CDR1 LGHDT and CDR2 YNNKEL (reference sequence). CDR3 length equals 16 residues. The CDR3 protein is CASSQRDRGFNEKLFF. The CDR3 DNA reads as TGTGCCAGCAGCCAGCGGGACAGGGGGTTTAATGAAAAACTGTTTTTT.

The chain recombines TRBV6-5 with TRBJ1-2; 11 positions match TRBD1. The CDR3 loop spans 14 amino acids. Germline lookup yields CDR1 MNHEY and CDR2 SVGAGI. With 5 bases clipped from V and 8 bases from J, the junction kept 7 bases outside the gene matches. The CDR3 loop reads CASSTRTGGDGYTF. DNA for the CDR3: TGTGCCAGCAGTACTAGGACAGGGGGCGACGGCTACACCTTC.

The chain recombines TRBV28 with TRBJ2-4, with 15 bases lining up with TRBD2. The CDR3 length is 17 residues. Looked up from germline, CDR1 is MDHEN and CDR2 is SYDVKM. The V and J ends lost 4 bases and 1 base, in that order; junction bases with no gene match: 2. The CDR3 is CASSSGTSGGAKNIQYF. The CDR3 coding sequence is TGTGCCAGCAGTTCCGGGACTAGCGGGGGGGCCAAAAACATTCAGTACTTC.

The gene calls are TRBV19 and TRBJ2-6; 8 nucleotides align to TRBD1. V trimming: 6 bases; J trimming: 4 bases; junction bases outside the gene matches: 5. CDR1 is LNHDA and CDR2 is SQIVND in the germline V gene (reference sequence). The CDR3 covers 15 residues. The CDR3, as DNA: TGTGCCAGTAGGCCGACAGGGGCCGGGGCCAACGTCCTGACTTTC. It yields the protein CASRPTGAGANVLTF.

This chain uses TRBV10-2 with TRBJ2-7, with D perhaps TRBD1 (6 bases). Germline V gives CDR1 WSHSY, CDR2 SAAADI. V gave up 6 bases and J gave up 5 bases, with 11 bases separating them. The CDR3 length is 12 residues. Here the CDR3 reads CASREQGHEQYV. DNA of the CDR3: TGCGCCAGCAGAGAACAGGGCCACGAGCAGTACGTC.

This clone was observed once. This rearrangement joins TRBV3-1 (or the pseudogene TRBV3-2) to TRBJ2-3; TRBD1 matches at 12 bases. J was trimmed by 10 bases and V by 4 bases; bases with no gene match: 9. The length of the CDR3 is 15 residues. Germline loops: CDR1 LGHDT, CDR2 YNNKEL (reference sequence). The CDR3 DNA follows: TGTGCCAGCAGCCCTTCAGGGACAGGGGGCGCCGCGCAGTATTTT. Protein sequence: CASSPSGTGGAAQYF.